This T cell receptor beta chain is drawn from a study of blood T cells in healthy people across ages. The CDR3 has 12 amino acids. Deletions cut 6 bases from V and 9 bases from J, with 9 bases between. Germline V lookup: CDR1 MDHEN, CDR2 SYDVKM. The second PCR ran about 6 to 12 cycles with a sample-barcoded 5' primer and J-beta primers. Every cDNA was tagged by a template-switch adaptor with 12 random nucleotides. One entry per CDR3 protein results from TCRdb running MiXCR on the 5' RACE reads. The repertoire has hundreds of thousands of distinct CDR3 sequences, 58% of them found once; the top ten carry approximately 40%.

The receptor was derived from a man in his sixties in good health. This chain connects TRBV28 to TRBJ1-6; tentative D call: TRBD1 (6 bases). The material sequenced was blood. In DNA, the CDR3 is TGTGCCAGCAGGACAGGTTTTTCACCCCTCCACTTT. This codes for CASRTGFSPLHF. The full variable domain, in which reference TRBV28 and TRBJ1-6 provide the parts outside the CDR3, is DVKVTQSSRYLVKRTGEKVFLECVQDMDHENMFWYRQDPGLGLRLIYFSYDVKMKEKGDIPEGYSVSREKKERFSLILESASTNQTSMYLCASRTGFSPLHFGNGTRLTVT.